Listed below are T cell receptor beta chains from one sample, sequenced in a study of blood T cell repertoires in COVID-19. TCRdb's table, derived via immunoSEQ multiplex PCR, lists solely in-frame clones and lacks some. Counted here are some 87,000 clones, around 80% occurring once; the ten biggest clones make up 24%. The sample consisted of peripheral blood. These receptors were obtained from a human donor in a cohort sampled during active COVID-19. CDR3s include the opening cysteine and the closing phenylalanine or tryptophan. D genes are given only for firm matches. Clone size is shown for a subset of rows, as once, few, many or a class of expanded clone.

v_call	j_call	clone_size	d_call	cdr3_aa	cdr3_nt
TRBV27	TRBJ1-2	NA	TRBD1	CASSPQRTGFYGYTF	TGTGCCAGCAGTCCGCAACGGACAGGGTTCTACGGCTACACCTTC
TRBV10-3	TRBJ2-1	NA	NA	CAISDVGGDSYNEQFF	TGTGCCATCAGTGATGTAGGGGGGGATTCCTACAATGAGCAGTTCTTC
TRBV5-1	TRBJ2-5	NA	TRBD2	CASSQLAGSTETQYF	TGCGCCAGCAGCCAACTAGCGGGGTCTACTGAGACCCAGTACTTC
TRBV19	TRBJ1-2	NA	NA	CASSPTGFQDLYGYTF	TGTGCCAGCAGCCCTACAGGGTTCCAGGACCTCTATGGCTACACCTTC
TRBV14	TRBJ2-1	NA	NA	CASSQGYEFGNEQFF	TGTGCCAGCAGCCAAGGATATGAATTCGGGAATGAGCAGTTCTTC
TRBV11-2	TRBJ1-2	NA	TRBD1	CASSPTQGGGYGYTF	TGTGCCAGCAGCCCCACACAGGGGGGGGGATATGGCTACACCTTC
TRBV6-2/TRBV6-3	TRBJ1-3	NA	TRBD1	CASSDRGGTIYF	TGTGCCAGCAGCGACAGGGGCGGCACCATATATTTT
TRBV29-1	TRBJ2-1	NA	TRBD1	CSVERTGTGAREQFF	TGCAGCGTTGAGAGAACCGGGACAGGGGCGCGTGAGCAGTTCTTC
TRBV6-6	TRBJ2-3	few	NA	CASSPLGSRYGTDTQYF	TGTGCCAGCAGTCCCCTCGGGTCAAGATACGGCACAGATACGCAGTATTTT
TRBV7-9	TRBJ2-5	NA	TRBD1	CASSLGWTGQETQYF	TGTGCCAGCAGCCTAGGATGGACAGGTCAAGAGACCCAGTACTTC
TRBV7-9	TRBJ1-5	NA	NA	CASSLGRSGNQPQHF	TGTGCCAGCAGCTTAGGTCGGTCAGGTAATCAGCCCCAGCATTTT
TRBV12-5	TRBJ1-1	once	NA	CASGLDTGPEAFF	TGTGCTAGTGGTTTGGACACAGGCCCTGAAGCTTTCTTT